The T cell receptor (beta chain) described here comes from a study of blood T cell repertoires in COVID-19. CDR3 length: 14 residues. The V and J ends lost 1 base and 1 base respectively, with 7 bases between them. Germline V gene sequence: CDR1 LNHDA, CDR2 SQIVND (reference sequence). This clone was recorded once. The repertoire was sequenced with immunoSEQ multiplex PCR; TCRdb's copy has only in-frame clones and lacks some. The sample has 140,000 or so clones, approximately 84% seen once. Input material: PBMCs or T cells enriched from blood (not recorded which). This TCR was sampled from a woman aged 50 to 60 with acute COVID-19. The chain uses TRBV19 and TRBJ1-2; no reliable D call. The CDR3 loop reads CASSIARFNYGYTF. In nucleotides, the CDR3 is TGTGCCAGTAGTATAGCCAGATTTAACTATGGCTACACCTTC.